What follows are 10 T cell receptor beta chains derived from one specimen sequenced in a study of primary melanoma T cells and metastatic recurrence. TCRdb's table, derived via immunoSEQ multiplex PCR, lists solely in-frame clones and lacks some. The sample contains 430 or so clones, about 84% of which appear only once. Sequences were obtained from melanoma tumor tissue. The origin of the receptors is a human donor with melanoma.

In this sample, this clone turned up once. The chain carries TRBV29-1 and TRBJ2-7, with D unclear. CDR1 is SQVTM and CDR2 is ANQGSEA in the germline V gene. V was pared by 6 bases and J by 3 bases, with 12 bases between. This CDR3 is 12 amino acids long. The CDR3 nucleotides are TGCAGCGTCGTGGGCGGAAACTACGAGCAGTACTTC. This gives the protein CSVVGGNYEQYF.

This clone counts as hyperexpanded. The chain uses TRBV11-3 and TRBJ1-6; 8 bases agree with TRBD1. The CDR3 is made up of 15 amino acids. In germline, CDR1 is SGHNT, CDR2 YENEEA. J was trimmed by 10 bases and V by 1 base; bases with no gene match: 6. The CDR3 sequence: CASSLVRTGLSPLHF. Here the CDR3 DNA reads TGTGCCAGCAGCTTAGTTCGGACAGGGCTATCACCCCTCCACTTT.

The sample holds a few counts of this clone. V is TRBV11-3 and J is TRBJ2-7, with D tentatively TRBD2 (5 bases). Germline V gene sequence: CDR1 SGHNT, CDR2 YENEEA. V was clipped by 4 bases and J by 0 bases, with 13 bases between them. The CDR3 has 15 amino acids. The DNA of the CDR3 is TGTGCCAGCAGCTCGGCGGGCGGCAACTCCTACGAGCAGTACTTC. Encoded protein: CASSSAGGNSYEQYF. Drawing the rest from reference TRBV11-3 and TRBJ2-7, the complete variable domain is EAGVVQSPRYKIIEKKQPVAFWCNPISGHNTLYWYLQNLGQGPELLIRYENEEAVDDSQLPKDRFSAERLKGVDSTLKIQPAELGDSAVYLCASSSAGGNSYEQYFGPGTRLTVT.

This sequence joins TRBV11-3 and TRBJ2-7; 13 nucleotides agree with TRBD2. Trimming at V came to 3 bases and at J to 0 bases, leaving 8 bases not matched to a gene. Germline V gives CDR1 SGHNT, CDR2 YENEEA. The CDR3 consists of 18 residues. This CDR3 is CASSFRTSGGPNSYEQYF. CDR3 DNA: TGTGCCAGCAGCTTCCGGACTAGCGGGGGCCCCAACTCCTACGAGCAGTACTTC.

CDR3 nucleotide sequence: TGCGCCAGCAGCTCTATATCCAGGACAGTGGGGGAGCTGTTTTTT. Residues: CASSSISRTVGELFF. The V call is TRBV5-1, the J call TRBJ2-2; a weak D match, TRBD1 (6 bases). Looked up from germline, CDR1 is SGHRS and CDR2 is YFSETQ. V dropped 3 bases and J dropped 8 bases, with 17 bases sitting between them. CDR3 size: 15 residues. The full variable domain, rest sourced from reference TRBV5-1 and TRBJ2-2, is KAGVTQTPRYLIKTRGQQVTLSCSPISGHRSVSWYQQTPGQGLQFLFEYFSETQRNKGNFPGRFSGRQFSNSRSEMNVSTLELGDSALYLCASSSISRTVGELFFGEGSRLTVL.

The rearrangement uses TRBV27 and TRBJ2-1, with D possibly TRBD1 on 6 matching bases. CDR3 length: 12 residues. Trimming cost V 10 bases and J 4 bases, with 11 bases left between them. CDR1 is MNHEY, CDR2 SMNVEV, per germline (reference sequence). This chain's CDR3 is CATKGVYNEQFF. The CDR3 DNA reads as TGTGCCACTAAGGGGGTTTACAATGAGCAGTTCTTC.

The V call is TRBV14, the J call TRBJ1-5; D is unclear. Germline V gene lookup returns CDR1 SGHDN and CDR2 FVKESK. CDR3 length: 16 amino acids. V lost 0 bases, J lost 1 base, and 10 bases lay in between. DNA of the CDR3: TGTGCCAGCAGCCAAGACCAAAAGGTGAGCAATCAGCCCCAGCATTTT. Translation: CASSQDQKVSNQPQHF.

The chain joins TRBV14 to TRBJ2-2, with 10 bases matching TRBD1. V lost 3 bases and J lost 2; bases outside the gene matches: 9. CDR3 length: 18 amino acids. Germline V lookup: CDR1 SGHDN, CDR2 FVKESK. DNA for the CDR3: TGTGCCAGCAGCCATCTCCCGGGGGACAGGGGAAACACCGGGGAGCTGTTTTTT. It yields the protein CASSHLPGDRGNTGELFF.

This clone was detected a few times. The genes are TRBV11-3 and TRBJ1-4; 7 nucleotides agree with TRBD1. This CDR3 contains 15 residues. Germline V gene data show CDR1 as SGHNT and CDR2 as YENEEA. Losses at the gene ends were 5 bases for V and 4 bases for J; bases not matched to a gene: 7. The CDR3 sequence: CASSRDRSINEKLFF. CDR3 DNA sequence: TGTGCCAGCAGCCGGGACAGATCAATTAATGAAAAACTGTTTTTT.

A few counts support this clone. The chain uses TRBV15 and TRBJ1-2, with 7 bases matching TRBD1. The ends lost 3 bases at V and 6 bases at J; junction bases unmatched: 7. This CDR3 region has 14 residues. Germline-derived CDR1 and CDR2 are LNHNV and YYDKDF (reference sequence). CDR3 DNA: TGTGCCACCAGCAGCAACAGGGGTTGGGATGGCTACACCTTC. Its protein product is CATSSNRGWDGYTF.